The T cell receptor (beta chain) described here comes from a study of T cells after yellow fever vaccination (dated by TCRdb to between 2018 and 2021). A note on the overall study: Libraries from fractions with low cell numbers were prepared with the SMART-Seq v4 Ultra Low Input RNA kit. Bulk TCR alpha and beta repertoires were sequenced longitudinally to track T-cell clones before and after primary and booster YFV17D yellow fever vaccination. The cohort comprised two healthy male donors, one aged 18 to 30 and one aged 30 to 40 years. Blood was drawn at multiple timepoints before and after primary and secondary immunization, with bulk PBMC replicates and cell subsets isolated. Points the paper makes about the study in general: Because the study included only two donors, the extent to which the findings can be generalized is limited. Computational filtering was needed because FACS-sorted repertoires could contain abundant contaminating clonotypes from the bulk population. After the booster, most of the clones that had expanded following primary vaccination were detected again (roughly 96% of CD4 and roughly nine tenths of CD8), which suggests that memory was broadly maintained. Compared with the primary T-cell response, the secondary T-cell response was weaker but faster, peaking on day 5 rather than day 15. A small fraction of clonotypes showed up in both the CD4 and CD8 compartments, probably as a result of convergent recombination.

Explained via the paper, the treatment or condition label denotes: live attenuated yellow fever vaccine strain. PBMCs were isolated from peripheral blood using a standard Ficoll-Paque protocol. Dynabeads CD4 and CD8 positive selection kits were used to isolate CD4 and CD8 T-cell fractions. TriZol was used to extract RNA from bulk PBMCs, CD4 and CD8 fractions, and dextramer-positive and dextramer-negative fractions. Sequencing used an Illumina NovaSeq 6000. TCR cDNA was synthesized by 5'RACE template switching, which introduced a universal primer site and unique molecular identifiers. Priming for cDNA synthesis came from both the TCR alpha and TCR beta constant segments. Library amplification involved two PCR steps, and the second step added sample barcodes and sequencing adapters. Sequencing of libraries was performed on Illumina HiSeq 2500 (2x100 bp) or NovaSeq (2x150 bp). From the authors' description of their analysis: Reads were demultiplexed and collapsed into UMI consensus sequences with MIGEC, and V(D)J alignment was performed with MiXCR. Using edgeR on replicate PBMC samples, clonotypes were called vaccine-responding if FDR was below 0.01 and the log2 fold change was above 5 up to day 15. Bulk clonotypes were assigned CD4 or CD8 identity according to which sequenced CD4 or CD8 repertoire held them at higher abundance. TCRdb cleaned the public reads at Q25 with fastp, built clones with MiXCR and kept in-frame beta chains. Each record represents a unique CDR3 protein, reported with the most common genes and DNA among its rows. TCRdb's processing, not the authors', yielded these V and J calls. The sample table holds 300,000 to 400,000 distinct CDR3 sequences, of which roughly an eighth were seen once. Roughly 3.1% of the sample is taken by the ten largest.

About this clonotype: Its specific antigen is unknown. No qualities accompany the bases; no much larger clone lies one base away.

Measured from the cysteine to the phenylalanine, the CDR3 is 15 residues long. The kept DNA is CDR3 alone, 45 bases in frame from the first base. The V end loses 2 bases and the J end loses 0 bases, and a stretch of 8 bases separates them. CDR1 and CDR2 were assigned from the germline V gene as KGHSH and LQKENI. The sequence came from a young man who received the YFV17D yellow fever vaccine. This sample comprised CD4+ T cells sorted from PBMCs, obtained 15 days after the yellow fever booster vaccination. The chain is made from TRBV18 and TRBJ1-3, with no confidently assigned D gene. The CDR3 sequence is CASSPDFLSGNTIYF. The nucleotide sequence is given as TGTGCCAGCTCACCAGATTTTCTCTCTGGAAACACCATATATTTT.